These 19 T cell receptor beta chains were all obtained from the same sample, sequenced in a study of T cell repertoires in cytomegalovirus infection. Using its own MiXCR run on the reads, TCRdb lists one record per CDR3 protein. The table records about 460,000 distinct CDR3 sequences, around 10% of them present only once. The sample taken for sequencing was PBMCs. Every receptor here comes from a human donor in good health (CMV status not recorded). Some clones in this sample may be carry-over from other donors' samples.

This clonotype has ten or more counts. J is TRBJ1-1 and V is TRBV28, with 8 bases matching TRBD1. The CDR3 sequence is 17 residues long. CDR1 MDHEN and CDR2 SYDVKM come from the germline V gene. The junction had 13 bases not matched to a gene; V was cut back by 5 bases and J by 2 bases. Here the CDR3 DNA reads TGTGCCAGCAGTAGCTCACCCGGGACAGGTGAAAACACTGAAGCTTTCTTT. Translation gives CASSSSPGTGENTEAFF.

This clonotype was counted between two and nine times. V usage is TRBV30 and J usage is TRBJ1-1; D might be TRBD1 (5 bases). The CDR3 has 11 residues. The germline V gene encodes CDR1 GTSNPN and CDR2 SVGIG (reference sequence). Trimming shortened V by 2 bases and J by 13 bases, and 14 bases separated the two germline ends. CDR3 nucleotide sequence: TGTGCCTGGAGTCTCGACGTAAGGGGTTTCTTT. Translated: CAWSLDVRGFF.

The chain links TRBV20-1 to TRBJ1-1; 10 positions agree with TRBD1. This CDR3 is 15 amino acids long. The junction had 7 bases not matched to a gene; V was cut back by 6 bases and J by 0 bases. Germline V gene lookup returns CDR1 DFQATT and CDR2 SNEGSKA (reference sequence). CDR3: CSALDRGYLNTEAFF. The CDR3 DNA is TGCAGTGCCTTGGACAGGGGGTACCTGAACACTGAAGCTTTCTTT.

This clonotype was detected ten times or more. The chain combines TRBV11-2 with TRBJ1-1; no clear D. Per the germline V gene, CDR1 is SGHAT and CDR2 is FQNNGV. The CDR3 has 10 residues. Trimming stripped 4 bases from V and 6 bases from J, with 3 bases between. The CDR3 protein is CASSSAEAFF. For the CDR3, the DNA is TGTGCCAGCAGCTCTGCTGAAGCTTTCTTT.

Ten or more counts support this clonotype. This chain links TRBV4-1 with TRBJ1-1, with 7 bases identical to TRBD1. From germline, CDR1 is MGHRA and CDR2 YSYEKL. With 0 bases clipped from V and 0 bases from J, the junction kept 7 bases outside the gene matches. The CDR3 covers 17 residues. The CDR3 spells CASSQDPPGQMNTEAFF. The CDR3 DNA is TGCGCCAGCAGCCAAGACCCCCCGGGACAGATGAACACTGAAGCTTTCTTT.

This clonotype was seen a handful of times. The CDR3 DNA is TGTGCCAGCAGTGACACAGGGGGCTGGGGCGGGGAGCTGTTTTTT. This translates into CASSDTGGWGGELFF. The V gene is TRBV28, the J gene TRBJ2-2, with TRBD1 matching 9 bases. CDR3 length equals 15 residues. V was pared by 5 bases and J by 7 bases, with 8 bases of the junction left unmatched. Germline loops: CDR1 MDHEN, CDR2 SYDVKM. The whole variable domain, filled in from reference TRBV28 and TRBJ2-2, reads DVKVTQSSRYLVKRTGEKVFLECVQDMDHENMFWYRQDPGLGLRLIYFSYDVKMKEKGDIPEGYSVSREKKERFSLILESASTNQTSMYLCASSDTGGWGGELFFGEGSRLTVL.

This clonotype was detected many times. V and J are TRBV6-2 or TRBV6-3 and TRBJ1-2, with 9 bases lining up with TRBD1. Germline CDR1 reads MNHEY; CDR2 reads SVGEGT. V dropped 2 bases and J dropped 5; count of bases not matched to a gene: 3. CDR3 length equals 14 residues. CDR3: CASSYGQGMYGYTF. The CDR3 bases are TGTGCCAGCAGTTACGGACAGGGGATGTATGGCTACACCTTC.

The chain employs TRBV20-1 and TRBJ1-1; D is uncertain. Trimming shortened V by 2 bases and J by 1 base, and 8 bases separated the two germline ends. The CDR3 is made up of 13 amino acids. CDR1 is DFQATT and CDR2 is SNEGSKA in the germline V gene (reference sequence). The chain's CDR3 is CSARKQSNTEAFF. DNA for the CDR3: TGCAGTGCTAGAAAACAGTCGAACACTGAAGCTTTCTTT.

There are a few counts of this clonotype. This chain uses TRBV12-3 or TRBV12-4 with TRBJ1-6; possible D gene TRBD1, 5 bases. V lost 6 bases and J 11 bases, leaving 17 bases between the germline ends. The CDR3 is made up of 14 amino acids. This CDR3 is CASSASGNRPPLHF. Here the CDR3 DNA reads TGTGCCAGCAGCGCCTCAGGGAACCGGCCACCCCTCCACTTT.

This clonotype was seen ten or more times. This chain uses TRBV7-9 with TRBJ2-1; perhaps TRBD1 as D (5 bases). Germline values: CDR1 SEHNR, CDR2 FQNEAQ (reference sequence). The length of the CDR3 is 14 residues. Trimming pared 4 bases from V and 4 bases from J, leaving 11 bases between. The CDR3 nucleotides are TGTGCCAGCAGCTGGGCAGGGAATTACAATGAGCAGTTCTTC. Protein: CASSWAGNYNEQFF.

V and J are TRBV28 and TRBJ2-7; 7 bases agree with TRBD2. CDR3 length: 15 residues. Losses at the gene ends were 4 bases for V and 1 base for J; bases not matched to a gene: 7. Germline values: CDR1 MDHEN, CDR2 SYDVKM. CDR3 in DNA: TGTGCCAGCAGTTCCGAACTAGCGCATTCCTACGAGCAGTACTTC. Translated, it gives CASSSELAHSYEQYF.

This clonotype appeared many times. The chain joins TRBV5-8 to TRBJ2-3, with TRBD1 matching over 8 bases. The CDR3 consists of 16 residues. CDR1 and CDR2 (germline): SGHTS, YDEGEE. Germline trimming cut 4 bases from V and 4 bases from J; bases unmatched to any gene: 11. CDR3 bases: TGTGCCAGCAGCGCCCGGGACAGGCAAACCTCAGATACGCAGTATTTT. Translated: CASSARDRQTSDTQYF.

The V and J genes are TRBV20-1 and TRBJ1-2; a possible D gene is TRBD1 (5 bases). The CDR3 has 10 residues. V lost 6 bases and J 6 bases, leaving 8 bases between the germline ends. CDR1 and CDR2 (germline): DFQATT, SNEGSKA (reference sequence). In nucleotides, the CDR3 is TGCAGTGCCGCAGGGAATGGCTACACCTTC. Its protein is CSAAGNGYTF.

At least ten counts were recorded for this clonotype. The chain is built from TRBV6-5 and TRBJ2-1; D gene ambiguous. Deletions cut 0 bases from V and 7 bases from J, with 16 bases between. This CDR3 is built from 16 residues. In germline, CDR1 is MNHEY, CDR2 SVGAGI. The CDR3 loop reads CASSYSSSPRRNEQFF. DNA of the CDR3: TGTGCCAGCAGTTACTCGAGTAGCCCCAGAAGGAATGAGCAGTTCTTC.

There are a few counts of this clonotype. The rearrangement joins TRBV5-6 to TRBJ1-5, with D uncertain. The V end was cut by 0 bases, the J end by 6 bases, with 13 bases between. This CDR3 region has 15 residues. Looked up from germline, CDR1 is SGHDT and CDR2 is YYEEEE. The CDR3 here is CASSLGSLRGQPQHF. CDR3 DNA sequence: TGTGCCAGCAGCTTGGGTTCCCTAAGAGGTCAGCCCCAGCATTTT.

The CDR3, as DNA: TGTGCCACCACCCCTGACACAGGGGGCTTCGAGCAGTACTTC. This codes for CATTPDTGGFEQYF. V and J are TRBV15 and TRBJ2-7, with 9 bases that match TRBD1. The CDR3 has 14 residues. V was clipped by 7 bases and J by 6 bases; unmatched bases: 10. Germline CDR1 reads LNHNV; CDR2 reads YYDKDF (reference sequence).

This clonotype has a count of ten or more. The chain couples TRBV5-1 to TRBJ2-1; possibly TRBD1 or TRBD2 for D (5 bases each). Germline V gene lookup returns CDR1 SGHRS and CDR2 YFSETQ. The V end was cut by 3 bases, the J end by 6 bases, with 13 bases between. This CDR3 spans 14 amino acids. CDR3 bases: TGCGCCAGCAGCTCGGGACCTAGGAGCAATGAGCAGTTCTTC. Amino acids: CASSSGPRSNEQFF. Variable domain in full (rest from reference TRBV5-1 and TRBJ2-1): KAGVTQTPRYLIKTRGQQVTLSCSPISGHRSVSWYQQTPGQGLQFLFEYFSETQRNKGNFPGRFSGRQFSNSRSEMNVSTLELGDSALYLCASSSGPRSNEQFFGPGTRLTVL.

V usage is TRBV6-1 and J usage is TRBJ2-1, with TRBD2 matching 7 bases. V lost 2 bases, J lost 6 bases, and 22 bases stayed unmatched. Looked up from germline, CDR1 is MNHNS and CDR2 is SASEGT. The CDR3 is made up of 20 amino acids. The CDR3 bases are TGTGCCAGCAGTGAAAGGGGAGGGGTAGCGGGCTCAACCAGAGGCAATGAGCAGTTCTTC. Encoded protein: CASSERGGVAGSTRGNEQFF.

This clonotype was seen a handful of times. This chain connects TRBV20-1 to TRBJ2-7; tentative D call: TRBD2 (5 bases). The CDR3 runs 15 residues. V was cut by 4 bases and J by 1 base, with 17 bases left in between. Germline V gene sequence: CDR1 DFQATT, CDR2 SNEGSKA (reference sequence). CDR3 nucleotide sequence: TGCAGTGCTATTACCCCTAGCATTGGTTCCTACGAGCAGTACTTC. It is translated as CSAITPSIGSYEQYF.